The 25 T cell receptor beta chains below were found in one sample sequenced in a study of blood T cell repertoires in COVID-19 (dated by TCRdb to 2020 to 2021). Library construction relied on the immunoSEQ multiplex PCR assay. TCRdb provides this immuneACCESS table in a form limited to in-frame rearrangements. Some clones are lacking; in checked studies, under half of them reflect an unresolved V gene, and why the rest are absent is not known. The sample has roughly 360,000 clones on record, over 80% of them singletons. The biggest ten clones account for 5% to 5.5% of the sample. Sequenced input: PBMCs or T cells enriched from blood (not recorded which). The receptors originated from a woman aged 45-65 years who had recovered from COVID-19.

The chain links TRBV5-1 to TRBJ1-1; the D is unclear. V was clipped by 7 bases and J by 5 bases, with 12 bases between them. CDR3 length equals 12 residues. Germline values: CDR1 SGHRS, CDR2 YFSETQ. CDR3 region: CASGEDLTEAFF. CDR3 nucleotides: TGCGCCAGCGGAGAGGACTTGACTGAAGCTTTCTTT.

The chain is built from TRBV30 and TRBJ2-2, with TRBD2 matching 8 bases. This CDR3 has 15 residues. Trimming removed 4 bases from V and 5 bases from J; junction bases left unmatched: 9. The germline V gene encodes CDR1 GTSNPN and CDR2 SVGIG (reference sequence). The CDR3, as DNA: TGTGCCTGGATGATAGCGGGGCCTGGGACCGGGGAGCTGTTTTTT. Translating it yields CAWMIAGPGTGELFF.

This clone was picked up one time. This chain links TRBV5-1 with TRBJ1-3; no definite D call. CDR1 is SGHRS and CDR2 is YFSETQ in the germline V gene. The CDR3 totals 16 residues. Between the trimmed V and J ends, which lost 2 bases and 0 bases, there was a span of 12 bases. The DNA of the CDR3 is TGCGCCAGCAGCTTCGATAGGTCAGGCTCTGGAAACACCATATATTTT. It is translated as CASSFDRSGSGNTIYF.

This clone was seen once. V gene TRBV10-1 combines with J gene TRBJ2-2, with TRBD2 matching over 11 bases. The CDR3 spans 21 residues. V lost 3 bases to trimming and J lost 5 bases; unmatched junction nucleotides: 20. The germline CDR1 and CDR2 sequences are WNHNN and SYGVQD (reference sequence). In DNA, the CDR3 is TGCGCCAGCAGTGAAAAAACGGGACTAGCGGTTCCCCAGGGAGATACCGGGGAGCTGTTTTTT. This encodes CASSEKTGLAVPQGDTGELFF.

V usage is TRBV7-6 and J usage is TRBJ2-7; 9 bases are shared with TRBD1. The CDR3 covers 13 residues. Trimming cost V 5 bases and J 9 bases; bases outside gene matches: 8. CDR1 SGHVS and CDR2 FNYEAQ come from the germline V gene. CDR3 bases: TGTGCCAGCAGCCCGGGACAGGGAGAGGGGCAGTACTTC. Translated, it gives CASSPGQGEGQYF.

The J gene is TRBJ1-5, the V gene TRBV19, with 8 nucleotides matching TRBD1. The germline gives CDR1 LNHDA, CDR2 SQIVND (reference sequence). V was clipped by 7 bases and J by 4 bases; unmatched bases: 6. CDR3 length: 14 residues. CDR3 nucleotide sequence: TGTGCCAGTAATCCAGGGGGCTGGAATCAGCCCCAGCATTTT. Encoded protein: CASNPGGWNQPQHF.

This clone has a handful of counts. The V call is TRBV9, the J call TRBJ1-2, with D possibly being TRBD1 (5 bases). The CDR3 totals 14 residues. Looked up from germline, CDR1 is SGDLS and CDR2 is YYNGEE. Trimming stripped 0 bases from V and 2 bases from J, with 8 bases between. The CDR3 region has the DNA TGTGCCAGCAGCGTAGATGACAGCAACTATGGCTACACCTTC. Amino acids: CASSVDDSNYGYTF.

The rearrangement uses TRBV5-6 and TRBJ1-5, with a tentative D call TRBD1 (5 bases). In germline, CDR1 is SGHDT, CDR2 YYEEEE. The CDR3 is 15 amino acids. V dropped 1 base and J dropped 3 bases, with 11 bases sitting between them. The CDR3 spells CASSLLGGNNQPQHF. Written as DNA, the CDR3 is TGTGCCAGCAGCTTGCTCGGGGGGAACAATCAGCCCCAGCATTTT.

V usage is TRBV18 and J usage is TRBJ1-3, with D uncertain. Germline loops: CDR1 KGHSH, CDR2 LQKENI. There are 15 residues in the CDR3. V was cut by 0 bases and J by 4 bases, with 10 bases left in between. The CDR3 loop is CASSPPNSQGNTIYF. The CDR3 nucleotides read TGTGCCAGCTCACCACCGAACAGCCAAGGAAACACCATATATTTT. Full variable domain (rest looked up from reference TRBV18 and TRBJ1-3): NAGVMQNPRHLVRRRGQEARLRCSPMKGHSHVYWYRQLPEEGLKFMVYLQKENIIDESGMPKERFSAEFPKEGPSILRIQQVVRGDSAAYFCASSPPNSQGNTIYFGEGSWLTVV.

This rearrangement joins TRBV10-3 to TRBJ1-2; 10 bases agree with TRBD1. CDR3 length equals 15 residues. Looked up from germline, CDR1 is ENHRY and CDR2 is SYGVKD. V dropped 0 bases and J dropped 8; count of bases not matched to a gene: 6. The CDR3 loop reads CAISESYGTGDGYTF. The CDR3 DNA is TGTGCCATCAGTGAGTCGTATGGGACAGGGGACGGCTACACCTTC.

The CDR3 nucleotides read TGTGCCAGCAGCACCTGGACAAGTCAAGTCCCTGAAGCTTTCTTT. This encodes CASSTWTSQVPEAFF. The V call is TRBV5-8, the J call TRBJ1-1; tentative D call: TRBD1 (5 bases). The CDR3 totals 15 residues. Between the trimmed V and J ends, which lost 4 bases and 6 bases, there was a span of 19 bases. The germline V gene has CDR1 SGHTS and CDR2 YDEGEE.

The J gene is TRBJ2-3, the V gene TRBV5-4; D is possibly TRBD2 (6 bases). This CDR3 is 16 amino acids long. V was pared by 5 bases and J by 2 bases, with 18 bases between. From germline, CDR1 is SGHNT and CDR2 YYREEE (reference sequence). CDR3 DNA: TGTGCCAGCAGAGACGGGAGCCGGGGCCTCACAGATACGCAGTATTTT. Translation gives CASRDGSRGLTDTQYF.

The V gene is TRBV7-9, the J gene TRBJ1-1; 11 positions agree with TRBD1. Per the germline V gene, CDR1 is SEHNR and CDR2 is FQNEAQ (reference sequence). V dropped 5 bases and J dropped 1; count of bases not matched to a gene: 9. This CDR3 is 17 amino acids long. The CDR3 DNA sequence: TGTGCCAGCAGCGTCATCGGACAGGGGGCGAGGAACACTGAAGCTTTCTTT. Its translation: CASSVIGQGARNTEAFF.

V usage is TRBV5-6 and J usage is TRBJ1-2; TRBD1 matches 7 bases. The V gene end was trimmed by 4 bases and the J gene end by 4 bases; junction bases not matched to a gene: 4. The CDR3 is made up of 13 amino acids. Germline V lookup: CDR1 SGHDT, CDR2 YYEEEE. CDR3 residues: CASSPTGRYGYTF. The DNA of the CDR3 is TGTGCCAGCAGCCCGACAGGGCGCTATGGCTACACCTTC.

The chain combines TRBV6-2 or TRBV6-3 with TRBJ2-7, with 7 bases matching TRBD1. The CDR3 is made up of 19 amino acids. The germline V gene encodes CDR1 MNHEY and CDR2 SVGEGT. V shed 2 bases and J 2 bases; nucleotides not matched to a gene: 18. The CDR3 loop is CASSYRTGLSPTLPYEQYF. In nucleotides, the CDR3 is TGTGCCAGCAGTTACCGGACAGGTTTGTCCCCAACCCTTCCCTACGAGCAGTACTTC.

The chain uses TRBV7-2 and TRBJ1-2; the match to TRBD1 covers 8 bases. Trimming took 5 bases from V and 4 from J; bases not matched to a gene: 6. The CDR3 has 14 residues. Germline CDR1 and CDR2: SGHTA and FQGNSA. In DNA, the CDR3 is TGTGCCAGCAGCCAAAACAGGGGGGTCTATGGCTACACCTTC. This translates into CASSQNRGVYGYTF.

This clone was detected only once. The V and J genes are TRBV7-9 and TRBJ1-1; possible D gene TRBD1, 5 bases. The CDR3 length is 13 residues. Per the germline V gene, CDR1 is SEHNR and CDR2 is FQNEAQ (reference sequence). Trimming took 5 bases from V and 8 from J, leaving 15 bases between them. Here the CDR3 reads CASSPQGGKEAFF. The CDR3 DNA is TGTGCCAGCAGCCCGCAGGGAGGCAAGGAAGCTTTCTTT. The whole variable domain, filled in from reference TRBV7-9 and TRBJ1-1, reads DTGVSQNPRHKITKRGQNVTFRCDPISEHNRLYWYRQTLGQGPEFLTYFQNEAQLEKSRLLSDRFSAERPKGSFSTLEIQRTEQGDSAMYLCASSPQGGKEAFFGQGTRLTVV.

V gene TRBV7-2 combines with J gene TRBJ2-1; possible D gene TRBD2, 6 bases. Deletions cut 7 bases from V and 2 bases from J, with 18 bases between. CDR3 length equals 16 residues. Germline V CDR1 and CDR2: SGHTA, FQGNSA. In nucleotides, the CDR3 is TGTGCCAGCACCTCACGAGTGGGGGGTCCCTACAATGAGCAGTTCTTC. Encoded protein: CASTSRVGGPYNEQFF.

The V and J genes are TRBV18 and TRBJ1-1; no clear D. The CDR3 runs to 12 residues. The V end lost 6 bases, the J end lost 5 bases, and 10 bases lay between the germline ends. Germline CDR1 reads KGHSH; CDR2 reads LQKENI. For the CDR3, the DNA is TGTGCCAGCTCTGGCCTGGAGACTGAAGCTTTCTTT. It is translated as CASSGLETEAFF.

The genes are TRBV7-8 and TRBJ2-2; 8 nucleotides align to TRBD2. The length of the CDR3 is 16 residues. The V gene end was trimmed by 5 bases and the J gene end by 5 bases; junction bases not matched to a gene: 10. Germline-derived CDR1 and CDR2 are SGHVS and FQNEAQ. CDR3 DNA sequence: TGTGCCAGCAGCCGAGACGTCGGCGGGAGGACCGGGGAGCTGTTTTTT. As protein: CASSRDVGGRTGELFF. Combining the CDR3 with reference TRBV7-8 and TRBJ2-2 gives the whole variable domain GAGVSQSPRYKVAKRGQDVALRCDPISGHVSLFWYQQALGQGPEFLTYFQNEAQLDKSGLPSDRFFAERPEGSVSTLKIQRTQQEDSAVYLCASSRDVGGRTGELFFGEGSRLTVL.

The chain uses TRBV30 and TRBJ1-5, with D possibly being TRBD1 (6 bases). This CDR3 has 17 residues. V was shortened by 2 bases and J by 0 bases, with 17 bases between the two germline ends. The germline gives CDR1 GTSNPN, CDR2 SVGIG (reference sequence). This chain's CDR3 is CAWSKGAGANSNQPQHF. Here the CDR3 DNA reads TGTGCCTGGAGTAAGGGAGCAGGGGCCAATAGCAATCAGCCCCAGCATTTT.

The gene calls are TRBV28 and TRBJ1-4; TRBD1 aligns across 11 bases. V lost 6 bases, J lost 5 bases, and 5 bases stayed unmatched. The CDR3 length is 15 residues. CDR1 and CDR2 from the germline V gene are MDHEN and SYDVKM. CDR3 nucleotide sequence: TGTGCCAGCAGACCGCGGGACAGGGGGAATGAAAAACTGTTTTTT. It is translated as CASRPRDRGNEKLFF.

About this clone itself: A junction end diverges from the germline sequence, so it may reflect a read error. The J gene is TRBJ1-6, the V gene TRBV5-4; TRBD1 is a possible D gene (6 bases). Germline V gives CDR1 SGHNT, CDR2 YYREEE (reference sequence). This CDR3 contains 18 residues. DNA of the CDR3: TGTGCCAGCAGCGAGGGGGATCGGGGAAGGGTCGGTAATTCACCCCCCCACTTT. Translated, it gives CASSEGDRGRVGNSPPHF.

The chain joins TRBV11-1 to TRBJ1-2; a weak D match, TRBD1 (6 bases). From germline, CDR1 is SGHAT and CDR2 FQDESV (reference sequence). The CDR3 covers 13 residues. V lost 1 base and J lost 5, with 8 bases in between. CDR3 protein: CASSLGRGYGYTF. CDR3 in DNA: TGTGCCAGCAGCTTAGGCAGGGGATATGGCTACACCTTC.

In this sample, this clone turned up a few times. V usage is TRBV11-3 and J usage is TRBJ2-5; a weak D match, TRBD2 (6 bases). The germline gives CDR1 SGHNT, CDR2 YENEEA. The CDR3 covers 15 residues. With 3 bases removed from V and 6 bases from J, the gap between germline ends came to 17 bases. The DNA for the CDR3 is TGTGCCAGCAGCTTCCGCGGGGACCCCTCGAAGACCCAGTACTTC. Its protein is CASSFRGDPSKTQYF.